This is a list of T cell receptor beta chains from one sample in a study of cytomegalovirus exposure and HLA in healthy donors. TCRdb's table, derived via immunoSEQ multiplex PCR, lists solely in-frame clones and lacks some. Of under 150,000 clones listed, 80% are singletons. Sequenced: PBMCs. All receptors derive from a human donor in good health. The CDR3 runs from the conserved cysteine through the conserved F or W. D genes are given only for firm matches. Not all rows give a size; the values are once, few, many and, for expanded clones, a class.

TRBJ2-7 | NA | TRBV7-9 | NA | CASSLVPGFGYEQYF | TGTGCCAGCAGCTTAGTACCAGGGTTTGGATACGAGCAGTACTTC
TRBJ2-6 | NA | TRBV6-5 | NA | CASSYWASSGANVLTF | TGTGCCAGCAGTTACTGGGCGTCCTCTGGGGCCAACGTCCTGACTTTC
TRBJ1-1 | few | TRBV5-6 | NA | CASSLSSLRAEAFF | TGTGCCAGCAGCTTATCGAGTTTGCGGGCTGAAGCTTTCTTT
TRBJ2-7 | NA | TRBV6-5 | NA | CASRVGLNSYEQYF | TGTGCCAGCAGGGTTGGGCTAAACTCCTACGAGCAGTACTTC
TRBJ2-7 | NA | TRBV5-5 | TRBD1 | CASSLGMGQGREQYF | TGTGCCAGCAGCTTGGGTATGGGACAGGGCAGGGAGCAGTACTTC
TRBJ1-4 | few | TRBV6-6 | TRBD1 | CASLPGQTNEKLFF | TGTGCCTCATTACCGGGACAGACTAATGAAAAACTGTTTTTT
TRBJ1-2 | NA | TRBV5-1 | NA | CASSLEPNSGYTF | TGCGCCAGCAGCTTGGAGCCGAACAGTGGCTACACCTTC
TRBJ1-1 | NA | TRBV6-5 | NA | CASTLRAGGPEAFF | TGTGCCAGCACTCTCCGAGCGGGGGGCCCTGAAGCTTTCTTT
TRBJ2-7 | NA | TRBV7-7 | TRBD2 | CASSPGEGLSYEQYF | TGTGCCAGCAGCCCTGGGGAGGGACTTTCCTACGAGCAGTACTTC
TRBJ2-5 | NA | TRBV5-1 | TRBD2 | CASSSFTSGGIETQYF | TGCGCCAGCAGCTCCTTCACTAGCGGGGGGATCGAGACCCAGTACTTC
TRBJ2-1 | NA | TRBV6-1 | NA | CAICLFQEYNEQFF | TGTGCCATCTGTTTGTTCCAGGAATACAATGAGCAGTTCTTC
TRBJ2-1 | NA | TRBV2 | TRBD1 | CASSGPVRDRASYEQFF | TGTGCCAGCAGTGGGCCGGTCCGGGACAGGGCCAGCTATGAGCAGTTCTTC
TRBJ1-5 | NA | TRBV27 | NA | CASSFVRGQPQHF | TGTGCCAGCAGTTTTGTGCGGGGTCAGCCCCAGCATTTT
TRBJ2-7 | NA | TRBV7-2 | NA | CASSRAGDRAYEQYF | TGTGCCAGCAGCCGAGCGGGGGACAGGGCCTACGAGCAGTACTTC
TRBJ2-7 | NA | TRBV6-6 | TRBD1 | CASRPYPGGEQYF | TGTGCCAGCAGACCCTATCCAGGGGGCGAGCAGTACTTC
TRBJ1-2 | NA | TRBV19 | TRBD1 | CASSTGQGSDGYTF | TGTGCCAGTAGCACGGGACAGGGGAGCGATGGCTACACCTTC
TRBJ2-7 | NA | TRBV4-1 | TRBD1 | CASSQEAPSTGSYEQYF | TGCGCCAGCAGCCAAGAAGCACCATCGACAGGGTCCTACGAGCAGTACTTC
TRBJ2-1 | NA | TRBV7-8 | TRBD2 | CASSLEASGDNEQFF | TGTGCCAGCAGCTTAGAGGCTAGCGGGGACAATGAGCAGTTCTTC
TRBJ1-4 | NA | TRBV10-3 | NA | CAINAGSGEKLFF | TGTGCCATCAACGCAGGGTCGGGTGAAAAACTGTTTTTT
TRBJ1-2 | few | TRBV7-2 | NA | CASSSEGGYTF | TGTGCCAGCAGCTCGGAGGGGGGCTACACCTTC
TRBJ2-1 | NA | TRBV5-6 | NA | CASSPDTNEQFF | TGTGCCAGCAGCCCTGACACCAATGAGCAGTTCTTC
TRBJ1-5 | NA | TRBV5-5 | TRBD1 | CASSVDRGQGQPQHF | TGTGCCAGCAGCGTAGACAGGGGGCAAGGACAGCCCCAGCATTTT
TRBJ1-3 | NA | TRBV28 | NA | CASGSQDRTSGNTIYF | TGTGCCAGCGGGTCTCAGGACAGAACCTCTGGAAACACCATATATTTT
TRBJ2-3 | NA | TRBV11-2 | TRBD2 | CASSPSPWTSGPDTQYF | TGTGCCAGCAGCCCGAGCCCCTGGACTAGCGGCCCAGATACGCAGTATTTT
TRBJ2-7 | NA | TRBV2 | NA | CASSEAHGGPYEQYF | TGTGCCAGCAGTGAGGCGCACGGGGGGCCCTACGAGCAGTACTTC
TRBJ2-2 | NA | TRBV5-6 | NA | CASSKPSDRSTGELFF | TGTGCCAGCAGCAAACCCTCGGACAGATCCACCGGGGAGCTGTTTTTT
TRBJ2-7 | once | TRBV14 | NA | CASSQDQWYEQYF | TGTGCCAGCAGCCAAGATCAGTGGTACGAGCAGTACTTC
TRBJ1-1 | NA | TRBV5-5 | NA | CASSPAGLGTEAFF | TGTGCCAGCAGCCCTGCAGGGTTGGGCACTGAAGCTTTCTTT
TRBJ1-2 | NA | TRBV6-6 | NA | CASRQGYGYTF | TGTGCCAGCAGGCAGGGCTATGGCTACACCTTC
TRBJ1-1 | NA | TRBV4-1 | NA | CASSQGQVMNTEAFF | TGCGCCAGCAGCCAAGGGCAGGTGATGAACACTGAAGCTTTCTTT
TRBJ2-3 | NA | TRBV9 | TRBD2 | CASSVGVGAGGGADTQYF | TGTGCCAGCAGCGTAGGCGTCGGAGCGGGGGGCGGGGCAGATACGCAGTATTTT
TRBJ1-4 | NA | TRBV5-1 | NA | CASRSGTVDEKLFF | TGCGCCAGCAGATCCGGGACTGTGGATGAAAAACTGTTTTTT
TRBJ1-4 | NA | TRBV7-9 | NA | CASSVEGSANEKLFF | TGTGCCAGCAGCGTCGAGGGTTCTGCTAATGAAAAACTGTTTTTT
TRBJ2-7 | NA | TRBV4-1 | NA | CASSLWTGAGGSYEQYF | TGCGCCAGCAGCCTCTGGACCGGGGCCGGGGGATCCTACGAGCAGTACTTC
TRBJ2-3 | NA | TRBV14 | NA | CASSQATGVPSTDTQYF | TGTGCCAGCAGCCAAGCCACGGGGGTCCCTAGCACAGATACGCAGTATTTT
TRBJ1-1 | few | TRBV9 | NA | CASSFRGGGNTEAFF | TGTGCCAGCAGCTTCCGTGGAGGCGGGAACACTGAAGCTTTCTTT
TRBJ1-4 | NA | TRBV9 | NA | CASSPQGNEKLFF | TGTGCCAGCAGCCCTCAGGGTAATGAAAAACTGTTTTTT
TRBJ1-3 | NA | TRBV18 | NA | CASSPSGDSGNTIYF | TGTGCCAGCTCACCAAGCGGAGACTCTGGAAACACCATATATTTT
TRBJ2-3 | NA | TRBV7-3 | NA | CASSLTGGATDTQYF | TGTGCCAGCAGCTTAACTGGGGGCGCGACAGATACGCAGTATTTT
TRBJ1-1 | NA | TRBV5-1 | TRBD1 | CASSSGQGGGNTEAFF | TGCGCCAGCAGCTCCGGACAGGGTGGGGGGAACACTGAAGCTTTCTTT
TRBJ1-5 | few | TRBV7-9 | NA | CASSLETSSNQPQHF | TGTGCCAGCAGCTTAGAGACTAGCAGCAATCAGCCCCAGCATTTT
TRBJ2-3 | once | TRBV11-2 | TRBD2 | CASRPIGRGVDTQYF | TGTGCCAGCCGCCCGATTGGGAGGGGTGTAGATACGCAGTATTTT
TRBJ2-5 | NA | TRBV6-1 | NA | CASSKQGSRETQYF | TGTGCCAGCAGTAAACAGGGTAGTCGGGAGACCCAGTACTTC
TRBJ1-2 | NA | TRBV19 | NA | CASSPTANYGYTF | TGTGCCAGTAGCCCTACAGCAAACTATGGCTACACCTTC
TRBJ1-6 | NA | TRBV2 | NA | CASSDGVSSYNSPLHF | TGTGCCAGCAGTGATGGAGTGAGCTCCTATAATTCACCCCTCCACTTT
TRBJ2-2 | NA | TRBV5-4 | TRBD1 | CASSSGQGRTGELFF | TGTGCCAGCAGCTCTGGACAGGGGAGAACCGGGGAGCTGTTTTTT
TRBJ1-4 | few | TRBV7-9 | NA | CASSSPWGRSTNEKLFF | TGTGCCAGCAGCTCGCCATGGGGCCGATCAACTAATGAAAAACTGTTTTTT
TRBJ2-7 | NA | TRBV6-1 | NA | CASRIRAGYEQYF | TGTGCCAGCAGGATTAGGGCAGGGTACGAGCAGTACTTC
TRBJ1-4 | NA | TRBV15 | NA | CATSRGAGEKLFF | TGTGCCACCAGCAGAGGAGCCGGTGAAAAACTGTTTTTT
TRBJ1-1 | NA | TRBV4-2 | NA | CASSPQGTEAFF | TGTGCCAGCAGCCCGCAGGGCACTGAAGCTTTCTTT
TRBJ2-3 | once | TRBV6-5 | TRBD2 | CASNNRGGTDTQYF | TGTGCCAGCAATAATCGGGGGGGCACAGATACGCAGTATTTT
TRBJ2-1 | NA | TRBV6-5 | TRBD2 | CASSPGLAGGVEQFF | TGTGCCAGCAGTCCGGGACTAGCGGGGGGTGTGGAGCAGTTCTTC
TRBJ1-1 | NA | TRBV4-3 | NA | CASSQGQMNTEAFF | TGCGCCAGCAGCCAAGGACAGATGAACACTGAAGCTTTCTTT
TRBJ1-4 | NA | TRBV29-1 | NA | CSVVRQGNEKLFF | TGCAGCGTTGTCCGGCAGGGGAATGAAAAACTGTTTTTT
TRBJ2-7 | NA | TRBV7-2 | TRBD1 | CASSLGIQWWDRVSSEQYF | TGTGCCAGCAGCTTAGGTATTCAATGGTGGGACAGGGTTAGTTCCGAGCAGTACTTC
TRBJ1-1 | NA | TRBV25-1 | NA | CASSESLGGTGAFF | TGTGCCAGCAGTGAATCTCTCGGTGGAACAGGAGCTTTCTTT
TRBJ1-2 | NA | TRBV5-6 | NA | CASNRVRAHLNYGYTF | TGTGCCAGCAACAGGGTCCGGGCCCATCTTAACTATGGCTACACCTTC
TRBJ2-4 | NA | TRBV27 | NA | CASAPLEGAKNIQYF | TGTGCCAGCGCTCCCCTGGAGGGAGCCAAAAACATTCAGTACTTC